The T cell receptor (beta chain) described here comes from a study of OX40 agonist ivuxolimab in advanced cancers. The CDR3 spans 15 residues. Germline values: CDR1 MDHEN, CDR2 SYDVKM. V was trimmed by 6 bases and J by 0 bases, leaving 15 bases between them. Here immunoSEQ multiplex PCR was the method, and the copy in TCRdb shows in-frame clones only, minus some. The table has roughly 75,000 clones, around 83% seen once; the top ten hold 0.76%. The chain carries TRBV28 and TRBJ2-7, with D uncertain. Specimen: CD4+ or CD8+ T cells sorted from blood, collected in a trial of the OX40 agonist ivuxolimab. The TCR was taken from an adult with an advanced solid tumor such as melanoma, head and neck, liver or kidney cancer. CDR3 coding DNA: TGTGCCAGCAGCCCGGCTGCCCGGACCTCCTACGAGCAGTACTTC. As protein: CASSPAARTSYEQYF.